This TCR beta chain emerged from a study of radiation and T cells in renal cell carcinoma. The sample's time point: baseline pretreatment blood. As for treatment: 15 Gy SBRT to primary tumor, nephrectomy 4 weeks later. Radiation-treated patients gave blood at baseline, week 2 and week 4. The patient's renal cell carcinoma had clear cell pathology. Clones were read by immunoSEQ multiplex PCR, and TCRdb kept only the in-frame ones, dropping some. In the table there are approximately 110,000 clones, about four fifths of which are singletons. Broader study findings: Top tumor clonotypes rose in blood 2 weeks post-radiation, then contracted. Without pretreatment biopsies, baseline tumor clonotype presence was undetermined.

Germline lookup yields CDR1 MDHEN and CDR2 SYDVKM. V was cut by 2 bases and J by 4 bases, with 3 bases left in between. The CDR3 totals 11 residues. Only a few counts were recorded for this clone. Its target is not known. The chain links TRBV28 to TRBJ2-7; D unclear. The starting material was blood, obtained from a patient whose treatment included radiotherapy and nephrectomy. This clonotype originated in a woman aged 55-69 years with renal cell carcinoma. The CDR3 spells CASSLRYEQYF. DNA for the CDR3: TGTGCCAGCAGTTTAAGGTACGAGCAGTACTTC.